This T cell receptor (beta chain) was identified in a study of molecular identifiers for immune sequencing clone quantification. Study-wide points: Among effectors, clones above 20 RNA copies held over 98% of molecules; among naive cells, under 1%.

Methods described previously, with TCR primers listed, were used for bulk TCR libraries. TCRdb reprocessed the PCR reads with MiXCR, giving one entry per CDR3 protein. The repertoire holds hundreds of thousands of distinct CDR3 sequences, with roughly 23% as singletons. Sorting recovered naive CD8 T cells on a CD8+CD4-CCR7+CD45RA+ profile. As for this clonotype: Its cognate antigen is unknown. One base away lies a much larger clone, so this may be a sequencing read error.

Material: naive CD8+ T cells from blood, with Jurkat cell RNA spiked in. Sample subset: FACS-sorted CD8+CD4-CCR7+CD45RA+ naive T cells. The TCR sequence derives from a human donor in good health. Some libraries in this study had Jurkat cell RNA spiked in.

CDR3 nucleotides: TGTGCCAGCAGTTCCACAGGGAGAAGTCAGCCCCAGCATTTT. This translates into CASSSTGRSQPQHF. The chain has TRBV27 and TRBJ1-5; tentative D call: TRBD1 (6 bases). CDR1 and CDR2 from the germline V gene are MNHEY and SMNVEV (reference sequence). This CDR3 is built from 14 residues. V lost 4 bases and J lost 6, with 13 bases in between.